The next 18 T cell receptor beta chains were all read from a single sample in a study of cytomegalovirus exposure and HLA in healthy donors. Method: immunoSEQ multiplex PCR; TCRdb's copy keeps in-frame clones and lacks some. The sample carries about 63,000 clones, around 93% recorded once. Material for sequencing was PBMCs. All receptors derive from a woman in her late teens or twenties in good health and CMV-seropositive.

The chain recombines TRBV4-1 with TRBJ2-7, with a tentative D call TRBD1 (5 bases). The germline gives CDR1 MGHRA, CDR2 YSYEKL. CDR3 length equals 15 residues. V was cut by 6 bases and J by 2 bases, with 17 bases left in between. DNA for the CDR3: TGCGCCAGCAGACGCGATTCGACAGTCGCCTACGAGCAGTACTTC. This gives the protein CASRRDSTVAYEQYF.

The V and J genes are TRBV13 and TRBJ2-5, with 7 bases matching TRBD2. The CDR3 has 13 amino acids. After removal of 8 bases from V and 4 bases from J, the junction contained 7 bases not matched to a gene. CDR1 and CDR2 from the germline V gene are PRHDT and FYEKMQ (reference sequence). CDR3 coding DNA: TGTGCCAGCCTTCGGGCGGGGGTAGAGACCCAGTACTTC. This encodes CASLRAGVETQYF.

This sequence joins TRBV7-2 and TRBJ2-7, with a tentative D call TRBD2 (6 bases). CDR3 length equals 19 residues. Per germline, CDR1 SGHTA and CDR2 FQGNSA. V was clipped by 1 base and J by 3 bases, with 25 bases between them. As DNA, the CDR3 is TGTGCCAGCAGCTTAGTGATAAATTGGGAGGTTACGGCTTTCTACGAGCAGTACTTC. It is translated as CASSLVINWEVTAFYEQYF. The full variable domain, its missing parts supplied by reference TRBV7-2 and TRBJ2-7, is GAGVSQSPSNKVTEKGKDVELRCDPISGHTALYWYRQSLGQGLEFLIYFQGNSAPDKSGLPSDRFSAERTGGSVSTLTIQRTQQEDSAVYLCASSLVINWEVTAFYEQYFGPGTRLTVT.

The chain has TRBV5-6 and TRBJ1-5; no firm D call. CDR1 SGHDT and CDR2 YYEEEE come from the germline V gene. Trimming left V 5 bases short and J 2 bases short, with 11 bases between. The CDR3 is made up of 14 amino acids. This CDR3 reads CASSYSGGNQPQHF. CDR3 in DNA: TGTGCCAGCAGTTATAGCGGTGGCAATCAGCCCCAGCATTTT.

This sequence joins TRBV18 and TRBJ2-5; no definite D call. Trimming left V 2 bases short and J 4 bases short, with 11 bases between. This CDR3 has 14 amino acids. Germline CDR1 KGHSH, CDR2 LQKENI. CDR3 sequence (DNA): TGTGCCAGCTCACCAATCAAAGGCGGAGAGACCCAGTACTTC. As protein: CASSPIKGGETQYF.

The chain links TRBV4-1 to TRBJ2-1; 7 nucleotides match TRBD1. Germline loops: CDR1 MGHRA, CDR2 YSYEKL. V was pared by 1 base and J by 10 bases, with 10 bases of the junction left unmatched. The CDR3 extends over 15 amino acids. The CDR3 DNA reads TGCGCCAGCAGCCAAGCCCCTAGACAGGGAAAAGAGCAGTTCTTC. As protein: CASSQAPRQGKEQFF.

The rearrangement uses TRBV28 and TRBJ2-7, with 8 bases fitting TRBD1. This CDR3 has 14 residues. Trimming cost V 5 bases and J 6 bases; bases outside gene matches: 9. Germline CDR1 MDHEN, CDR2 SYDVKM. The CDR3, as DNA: TGTGCCAGCAGTCCTCGGACAGGGCGGAGCGAGCAGTACTTC. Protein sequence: CASSPRTGRSEQYF.

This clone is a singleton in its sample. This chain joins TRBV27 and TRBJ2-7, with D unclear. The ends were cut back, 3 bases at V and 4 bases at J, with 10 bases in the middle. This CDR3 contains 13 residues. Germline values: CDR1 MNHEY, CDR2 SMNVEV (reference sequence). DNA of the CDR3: TGTGCCAGCAGTTTTGGGCCCAGTTACGAGCAGTACTTC. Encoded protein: CASSFGPSYEQYF.

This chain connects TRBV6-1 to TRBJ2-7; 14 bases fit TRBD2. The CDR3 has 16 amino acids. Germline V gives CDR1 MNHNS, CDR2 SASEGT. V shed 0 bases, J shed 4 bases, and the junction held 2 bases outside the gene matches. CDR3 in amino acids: CASSEARLAGGYEQYF. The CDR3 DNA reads TGTGCCAGCAGTGAAGCGCGACTAGCGGGAGGGTACGAGCAGTACTTC.

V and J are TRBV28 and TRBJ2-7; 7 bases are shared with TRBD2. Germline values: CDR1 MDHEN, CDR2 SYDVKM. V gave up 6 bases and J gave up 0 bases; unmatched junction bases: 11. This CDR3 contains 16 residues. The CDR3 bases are TGTGCCAGCAGACTGGGGCTAGCGGAGAGCTCCTACGAGCAGTACTTC. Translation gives CASRLGLAESSYEQYF.

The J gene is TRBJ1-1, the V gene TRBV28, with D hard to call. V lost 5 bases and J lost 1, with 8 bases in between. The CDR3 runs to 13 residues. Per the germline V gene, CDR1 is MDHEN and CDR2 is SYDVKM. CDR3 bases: TGTGCCAGCAGTCCTGGGCCGAACACTGAAGCTTTCTTT. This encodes CASSPGPNTEAFF.

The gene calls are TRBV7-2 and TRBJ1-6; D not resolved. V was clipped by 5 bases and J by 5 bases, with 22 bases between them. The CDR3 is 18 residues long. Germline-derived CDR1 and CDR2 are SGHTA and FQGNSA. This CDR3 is CASSATVLRGVDNSPLHF. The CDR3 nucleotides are TGTGCCAGCAGCGCCACGGTTCTTCGCGGCGTTGATAATTCACCCCTCCACTTT.

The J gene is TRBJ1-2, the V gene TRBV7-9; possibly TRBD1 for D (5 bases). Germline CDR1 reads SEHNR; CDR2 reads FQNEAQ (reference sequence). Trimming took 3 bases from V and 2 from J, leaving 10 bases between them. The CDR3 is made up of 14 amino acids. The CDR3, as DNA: TGTGCCAGCAGCTTGACAGACCCGAACTATGGCTACACCTTC. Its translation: CASSLTDPNYGYTF.

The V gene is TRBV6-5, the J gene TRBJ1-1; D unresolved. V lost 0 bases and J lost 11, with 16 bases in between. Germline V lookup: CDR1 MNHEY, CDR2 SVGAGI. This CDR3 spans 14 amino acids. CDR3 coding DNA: TGTGCCAGCAGTTACTCCGGCTTGACGGCCGGGGCTTTCTTT. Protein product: CASSYSGLTAGAFF.

CDR3 coding DNA: TGTGCCAGCAGTACCCCGGGACTGCCCGAGCAGTACTTC. This codes for CASSTPGLPEQYF. The chain recombines TRBV28 with TRBJ2-7, with D possibly being TRBD2 (6 bases). This CDR3 comprises 13 residues. Trimming cost V 5 bases and J 6 bases, with 14 bases left between them. Per the germline V gene, CDR1 is MDHEN and CDR2 is SYDVKM.

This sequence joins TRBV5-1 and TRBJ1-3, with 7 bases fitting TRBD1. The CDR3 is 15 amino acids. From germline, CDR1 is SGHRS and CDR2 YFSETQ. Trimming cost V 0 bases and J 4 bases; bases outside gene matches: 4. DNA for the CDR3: TGCGCCAGCAGCTTGGAAGGGGGCTGGGGAAACACCATATATTTT. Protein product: CASSLEGGWGNTIYF. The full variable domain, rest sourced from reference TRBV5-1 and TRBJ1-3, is KAGVTQTPRYLIKTRGQQVTLSCSPISGHRSVSWYQQTPGQGLQFLFEYFSETQRNKGNFPGRFSGRQFSNSRSEMNVSTLELGDSALYLCASSLEGGWGNTIYFGEGSWLTVV.

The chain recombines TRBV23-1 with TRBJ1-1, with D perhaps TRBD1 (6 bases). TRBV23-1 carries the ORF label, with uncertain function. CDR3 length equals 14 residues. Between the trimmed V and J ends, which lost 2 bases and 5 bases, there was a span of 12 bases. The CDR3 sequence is CASSQQGSGTEAFF. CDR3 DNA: TGCGCCAGCAGTCAACAGGGGTCTGGGACTGAAGCTTTCTTT.

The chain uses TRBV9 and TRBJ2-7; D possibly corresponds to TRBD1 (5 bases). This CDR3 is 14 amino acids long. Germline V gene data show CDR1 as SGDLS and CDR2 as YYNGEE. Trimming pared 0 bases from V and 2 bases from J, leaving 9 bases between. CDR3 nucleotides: TGTGCCAGCAGCGTAGCCCCAGGGCCCTACGAGCAGTACTTC. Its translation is CASSVAPGPYEQYF.